Following are 21 T cell receptor beta chains from one sample sequenced in a study of T cell repertoires in cytomegalovirus infection. Each CDR3 protein gets one entry after TCRdb re-called the reads with MiXCR. Of under 500,000 distinct CDR3 sequences detected, roughly 46% appear once; the ten largest clones hold about 45%. No antigen has been assigned to these receptors. The specimen comprised cultured PBMCs, sampled from culture after CMV antigen stimulation. Receptor source: a human donor in good health (CMV status not recorded). Some clones in this sample may be carry-over from other donors' samples.

This clonotype was picked up a small number of times. This chain links TRBV6-1 with TRBJ2-7, with TRBD2 matching 7 bases. Germline loops: CDR1 MNHNS, CDR2 SASEGT. The CDR3 sequence is 13 residues long. The V segment lost 8 bases and the J segment 2 bases; nucleotides outside the gene matches: 6. The DNA for the CDR3 is TGTGCCAGCGCACGGGACTACGCCTACGAGCAGTACTTC. It yields the protein CASARDYAYEQYF.

This clonotype was seen more than once but under ten times. This chain connects TRBV12-3 or TRBV12-4 to TRBJ1-3; 8 positions agree with TRBD1. Unmatched junction bases numbered 11, after V lost 7 bases and J lost 0 bases. This CDR3 comprises 17 residues. The CDR3 reads CASIPGTGIFSGNTIYF. CDR3 sequence (DNA): TGTGCCAGCATTCCCGGGACAGGCATTTTCTCTGGAAACACCATATATTTT.

This rearrangement joins TRBV12-3 or TRBV12-4 to TRBJ2-1; D ambiguous. The length of the CDR3 is 15 residues. The V gene lost 1 base and the J gene lost 7 bases, with 14 bases spanning the gap. The CDR3 nucleotides are TGTGCCAGCAGTTTAGGGCTTGGGCCCTTGAATGAGCAGTTCTTC. This sequence encodes CASSLGLGPLNEQFF.

This clonotype was observed a few times. The gene calls are TRBV7-6 and TRBJ2-5; TRBD1 or TRBD2 may be the D gene (5 bases each). Deletions cut 6 bases from V and 4 bases from J, with 18 bases between. The CDR3 has 15 residues. Germline V gene data show CDR1 as SGHVS and CDR2 as FNYEAQ. The CDR3 region is CASRVSGGGGETQYF. The CDR3 DNA follows: TGTGCCAGCAGGGTCAGTGGGGGTGGAGGAGAGACCCAGTACTTC. Looking up the rest from reference TRBV7-6 and TRBJ2-5 gives the full variable domain: GAGVSQSPRYKVTKRGQDVALRCDPISGHVSLYWYRQALGQGPEFLTYFNYEAQQDKSGLPNDRFSAERPEGSISTLTIQRTEQRDSAMYRCASRVSGGGGETQYFGPGTRLLVL.

This clonotype has more than one count but fewer than ten. The chain joins TRBV7-2 to TRBJ2-7, with D uncertain. The V gene lost 4 bases and the J gene lost 7 bases, with 8 bases spanning the gap. The CDR3 covers 11 residues. Germline V gene lookup returns CDR1 SGHTA and CDR2 FQGNSA. CDR3 coding DNA: TGTGCCAGCAGCTACGGGTGGGAGCAGTACTTC. This gives the protein CASSYGWEQYF.

This clonotype was seen ten or more times. The chain employs TRBV7-2 and TRBJ2-3; 10 bases match TRBD2. V lost 1 base to trimming and J lost 4 bases; unmatched junction nucleotides: 2. The CDR3 length is 15 residues. The germline V gene has CDR1 SGHTA and CDR2 FQGNSA. For the CDR3, the DNA is TGTGCCAGCAGCTTAGTGAGCGGGAGGGCAGATACGCAGTATTTT. It codes for CASSLVSGRADTQYF.

CDR3 nucleotides: TGTGCCAGCAGGGGACTAGCCGGTGAGCAGTTCTTC. Translating gives CASRGLAGEQFF. The genes are TRBV6-5 and TRBJ2-1; 9 bases agree with TRBD2. Unmatched junction bases numbered 3, after V lost 6 bases and J lost 9 bases. The germline gives CDR1 MNHEY, CDR2 SVGAGI. CDR3 length: 12 amino acids.

The chain couples TRBV7-6 to TRBJ2-1; D possibly corresponds to TRBD2 (7 bases). Looked up from germline, CDR1 is SGHVS and CDR2 is FNYEAQ. The CDR3 spans 17 residues. V was clipped by 5 bases and J by 8 bases, with 25 bases between them. The CDR3: CASSPRSGRGPLDEQFF. DNA for the CDR3: TGTGCCAGCAGCCCGCGTTCAGGGCGGGGGCCCTTGGATGAGCAGTTCTTC.

The chain uses TRBV2 and TRBJ2-3; D is ambiguous. V was clipped by 6 bases and J by 0 bases, with 10 bases between them. The CDR3 contains 14 residues. The V gene's germline CDR1 is SNHLY and CDR2 FYNNEI. The CDR3 region is CASRRDISTDTQYF. The CDR3 DNA reads as TGTGCCAGCAGACGCGACATTAGCACAGATACGCAGTATTTT.

The chain links TRBV7-6 to TRBJ2-7; no clear D. Germline V gives CDR1 SGHVS, CDR2 FNYEAQ. This CDR3 has 14 residues. The ends were cut back, 5 bases at V and 6 bases at J, with 17 bases in the middle. The CDR3: CASSDVRRSGEQYF. Written as DNA, the CDR3 is TGTGCCAGCAGCGATGTCCGGAGATCGGGCGAGCAGTACTTC.

At least ten counts were recorded for this clonotype. This chain uses TRBV7-2 with TRBJ2-1; D unresolved. Per germline, CDR1 SGHTA and CDR2 FQGNSA. V gave up 8 bases and J gave up 0 bases, with 14 bases separating them. The CDR3 contains 15 residues. The CDR3 coding sequence is TGTGCCAGCCGCGGCACGGCCCTCTCCTACAATGAGCAGTTCTTC. Translated: CASRGTALSYNEQFF.

This clonotype showed up just a few times. The chain uses TRBV7-2 and TRBJ2-3, with 7 nucleotides matching TRBD2. This CDR3 comprises 12 residues. Germline V lookup: CDR1 SGHTA, CDR2 FQGNSA. Trimming took 5 bases from V and 6 from J; bases not matched to a gene: 2. The CDR3 here is CASSVGGDTQYF. CDR3 nucleotides: TGTGCCAGCAGCGTCGGGGGGGATACGCAGTATTTT.

The sample holds a few counts of this clonotype. The V call is TRBV5-5, the J call TRBJ2-7; D is unclear. Germline values: CDR1 SGHKS, CDR2 YYEKEE (reference sequence). The CDR3 runs to 13 residues. V dropped 2 bases and J dropped 7 bases, with 13 bases sitting between them. This chain's CDR3 is CASSLEPPSEQYF. In nucleotides, the CDR3 is TGTGCCAGCAGCTTAGAGCCGCCCTCTGAGCAGTACTTC.

V usage is TRBV20-1 and J usage is TRBJ1-1; tentative D call: TRBD1 (5 bases). Trimming took 3 bases from V and 1 from J, leaving 21 bases between them. In germline, CDR1 is DFQATT, CDR2 SNEGSKA (reference sequence). CDR3 length: 17 residues. The DNA for the CDR3 is TGCAGTGCTAGCCTTATCACCTGGGACCTTAGGAACACTGAAGCTTTCTTT. Protein product: CSASLITWDLRNTEAFF.

This chain joins TRBV6-2 or TRBV6-3 and TRBJ2-7; tentatively, D is TRBD1 or TRBD2 (5 bases each). CDR3 length: 14 amino acids. Trimming stripped 0 bases from V and 7 bases from J, with 13 bases between. Looked up from germline, CDR1 is MNHEY and CDR2 is SVGEGT. In DNA form, the CDR3 reads TGTGCCAGCAGTTACTCGGGACCGGGCCGTGAGCAGTACTTC. Translating gives CASSYSGPGREQYF.

J is TRBJ2-5 and V is TRBV4-1; D is unclear. The germline V and J ends were trimmed by 3 bases and 2 bases, with 7 bases remaining between them. Per germline, CDR1 MGHRA and CDR2 YSYEKL. The CDR3 is 13 residues long. The CDR3 nucleotides read TGCGCCAGCAGCCACCAGCCTCAAGAGACCCAGTACTTC. Amino acids: CASSHQPQETQYF.

The genes are TRBV13 and TRBJ2-6, with D uncertain. V lost 5 bases and J lost 2, with 31 bases in between. The CDR3 covers 22 residues. Germline lookup yields CDR1 PRHDT and CDR2 FYEKMQ (reference sequence). The CDR3 DNA sequence: TGTGCCAGCAGCCCTCTTCCTGGTCGCCCATACAACCCCGGTGCTGGGGCCAACGTCCTGACTTTC. Its protein product is CASSPLPGRPYNPGAGANVLTF.

This clonotype appeared a few times. The rearrangement links TRBV7-8 to TRBJ2-1; TRBD1 matches at 10 bases. This CDR3 region has 15 residues. The ends lost 5 bases at V and 8 bases at J; junction bases unmatched: 9. Per germline, CDR1 SGHVS and CDR2 FQNEAQ. CDR3 protein: CASSRPRDRGDEQFF. Written as DNA, the CDR3 is TGTGCCAGCAGCCGCCCGAGGGACAGGGGCGATGAGCAGTTCTTC.

The V and J genes are TRBV12-3 or TRBV12-4 and TRBJ2-2; 13 bases align to TRBD2. After removal of 6 bases from V and 7 bases from J, the junction contained 5 bases not matched to a gene. There are 15 residues in the CDR3. The CDR3 loop reads CASRMGLAGHGELFF. The CDR3 DNA sequence: TGTGCCAGCAGGATGGGACTAGCGGGACACGGGGAGCTGTTTTTT.

V and J are TRBV7-9 and TRBJ2-7; weak D call: TRBD1 (6 bases). CDR3 length: 15 amino acids. Between the trimmed V and J ends, which lost 5 bases and 0 bases, there was a span of 14 bases. Germline CDR1 is SEHNR and CDR2 is FQNEAQ (reference sequence). The CDR3 bases are TGTGCCAGCAGCAAACGTCGGGACACCTCCTACGAGCAGTACTTC. It codes for CASSKRRDTSYEQYF.

This clonotype was observed many times. The V call is TRBV7-2, the J call TRBJ2-3; unclear D gene. The ends were cut back, 5 bases at V and 1 base at J, with 4 bases in the middle. The CDR3 length is 12 residues. Germline V gene data show CDR1 as SGHTA and CDR2 as FQGNSA. The CDR3 bases are TGTGCCAGCAGCCGCGGCACAGATACGCAGTATTTT. Translation: CASSRGTDTQYF. The full variable domain, in which reference TRBV7-2 and TRBJ2-3 provide the parts outside the CDR3, is GAGVSQSPSNKVTEKGKDVELRCDPISGHTALYWYRQSLGQGLEFLIYFQGNSAPDKSGLPSDRFSAERTGGSVSTLTIQRTQQEDSAVYLCASSRGTDTQYFGPGTRLTVL.